This TCR beta chain emerged from a study of cytomegalovirus exposure and HLA in healthy donors. Study-wide context: A subsequent analysis stated that the 95 to 150 validation repertoires were run on the same platform as the roughly 710 first-cohort repertoires. Study-level results: A few of the chains that were CMV-associated were confirmed in vitro to be specific for CMV antigens. Cytomegalovirus association was assigned to over 150 TCR beta chains.

Donors came from a validation cohort of over a hundred subjects, distinct from the first 666-subject cohort. As for this clone: Antigen unknown.

Trimming removed 6 bases from V and 3 bases from J, with 26 bases in between. This CDR3 spans 18 amino acids. The germline CDR1 and CDR2 sequences are MNHEY and SMNVEV (reference sequence). Data came from immunoSEQ multiplex PCR; TCRdb stores just in-frame clones and leaves some out. In the table there are 100,000 to 150,000 clones, about 91% of which are singletons. Sequenced: PBMCs. This TCR was sampled from a woman between 18 and 29 years old in good health and CMV-seronegative. The rearrangement joins TRBV27 to TRBJ1-1, with D possibly matching TRBD1 (6 bases). The CDR3 protein is CASSRLGQGLVGDTEAFF. The DNA for the CDR3 is TGTGCCAGCAGCCGCCTGGGGCAGGGGTTGGTCGGAGACACTGAAGCTTTCTTT.